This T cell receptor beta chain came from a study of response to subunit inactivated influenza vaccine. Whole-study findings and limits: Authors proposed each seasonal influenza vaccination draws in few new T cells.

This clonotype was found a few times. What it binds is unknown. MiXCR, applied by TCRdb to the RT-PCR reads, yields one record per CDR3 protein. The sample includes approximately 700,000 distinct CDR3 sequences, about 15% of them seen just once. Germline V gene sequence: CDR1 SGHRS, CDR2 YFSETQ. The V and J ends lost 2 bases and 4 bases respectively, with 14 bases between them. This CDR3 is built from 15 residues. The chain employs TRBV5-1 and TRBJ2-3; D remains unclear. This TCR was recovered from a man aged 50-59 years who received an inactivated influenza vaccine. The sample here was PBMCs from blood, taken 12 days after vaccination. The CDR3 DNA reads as TGCGCCAGCAGCTTAGGTGGGCCGGGCGCAGATACGCAGTATTTT. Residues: CASSLGGPGADTQYF.